The rows below give T cell receptor beta chains drawn from one sample of a study of T cell responses to AZD1222 COVID-19 vaccine. Generated by immunoSEQ multiplex PCR, the TCRdb table keeps only in-frame clones and is missing some. The profile shows 95,000 to 150,000 clones, more than 80% of them singletons. The input for sequencing was peripheral blood, taken on day 0 of AZD1222 vaccination. All receptors come from an adult in good health. The CDR3 runs from the conserved cysteine through the conserved F or W. D genes are given only for firm matches. Size is omitted from some rows. Given values are once, few, many or a class for expanded clones.

CDR3nt,CDR3aa,j_gene,abundance,d_gene,v_gene
TGTGCCACTACCAAAGGACAGGGGGATCAGCCCCAGCATTTT,CATTKGQGDQPQHF,TRBJ1-5,.,TRBD1,TRBV6-5
TGTGCCATCCAGAAGGACTCTGGAAACACCATATATTTT,CAIQKDSGNTIYF,TRBJ1-3,.,.,TRBV10-3
TGTGCCAGCAGTTACTATCGAGAGGGCTACACCTTC,CASSYYREGYTF,TRBJ1-2,.,.,TRBV6-2/TRBV6-3
TGTGCCAGCAGGCAGAACTATGGCTACACCTTC,CASRQNYGYTF,TRBJ1-2,.,.,TRBV28
TGTGCCAGTAGTGAGCAGGGCTACGAGCAGTACTTC,CASSEQGYEQYF,TRBJ2-7,.,.,TRBV19
TGTGCCAGCAGTGCGGGACAGGGAGAGGGAGATGAGCAGTTCTTC,CASSAGQGEGDEQFF,TRBJ2-1,.,TRBD1,TRBV28
TGTGCCACCAGTGCCTCAGGGACTGGCTACACCTTC,CATSASGTGYTF,TRBJ1-2,.,.,TRBV24-1
TGCGCCAGCAGCCGGGGGGAAGCCAAAAACATTCAGTACTTC,CASSRGEAKNIQYF,TRBJ2-4,.,TRBD2,TRBV5-1
TGTGCCAGCCAACTCGGGGGGGAGCTGTTTTTT,CASQLGGELFF,TRBJ2-2,.,.,TRBV28
TGTGCCAGCAGCCCCCTAATGGGTGGCACAGATACGCAGTATTTT,CASSPLMGGTDTQYF,TRBJ2-3,.,.,TRBV9
TGTGCCAGCAGCCCAAAGACAGGGGATACCTACAATGAGCAGTTCTTC,CASSPKTGDTYNEQFF,TRBJ2-1,.,TRBD1,TRBV5-4
TGTGCCAGCAGAGAAGATGCCTCCTATAATTCACCCCTCCACTTT,CASREDASYNSPLHF,TRBJ1-6,.,.,TRBV9
TGCGCCAGCAACCCCGAGGCCAATGAGCAGTTCTTC,CASNPEANEQFF,TRBJ2-1,.,.,TRBV10-2
TGCGCCAGCAGCCGGACTTATAGCGGGGGGAACACCGGGGAGCTGTTTTTT,CASSRTYSGGNTGELFF,TRBJ2-2,few,TRBD2,TRBV5-1
TGTGCCAGCAGCGACGGGGTTTCAGGACAGCCCCAGCATTTT,CASSDGVSGQPQHF,TRBJ1-5,.,.,TRBV9
TGTGCCTGGAGCCTTGTTGGTGAAGCTTTCTTT,CAWSLVGEAFF,TRBJ1-1,.,.,TRBV30
TGTGCCAGCAGTTATGCAGGGATTAAAGAGACCCAGTACTTC,CASSYAGIKETQYF,TRBJ2-5,once,.,TRBV27
TGTGCCAGCCGGTACCGGGGGAATTACGAGCAGTACTTC,CASRYRGNYEQYF,TRBJ2-7,.,.,TRBV5-4
TGTGCCAGCAGTTTATCTGGGACAGGGTACCAGCCCCAGCATTTT,CASSLSGTGYQPQHF,TRBJ1-5,.,TRBD1,TRBV28
TGTGCCAGCTCCTGGTGGCGGCTCGGATCACCCCTCCACTTT,CASSWWRLGSPLHF,TRBJ1-6,.,.,TRBV7-3
TGTGCCAGCAGCCGCTCGGGGGACTACAACAATGAGCAGTTCTTC,CASSRSGDYNNEQFF,TRBJ2-1,.,TRBD2,TRBV3-1/TRBV3-2
TGTGCCAGCAGTCCGTTGAAGATGGGGAAGAAACCTGAAGCTTTCTTT,CASSPLKMGKKPEAFF,TRBJ1-1,.,.,TRBV27
TGTGCCAGCAGCTGGACTAGCGGGGCTAGCACAGATACGCAGTATTTT,CASSWTSGASTDTQYF,TRBJ2-3,.,TRBD2,TRBV5-4
TGTGCCTGGAGTACGGGGGCGCTCGATCAGCCCCAGCATTTT,CAWSTGALDQPQHF,TRBJ1-5,few,.,TRBV30
TGTGCCAGCAGTCCACAGGGGTACTCTGGAAACACCATATATTTT,CASSPQGYSGNTIYF,TRBJ1-3,.,TRBD1,TRBV2
TGTGCCAGCAGCCAACGCGCAGGCCTAGGTGAAAAACTGTTTTTT,CASSQRAGLGEKLFF,TRBJ1-4,.,.,TRBV3-1/TRBV3-2
TGCGCCAGCAGCCAAGATGTAGTGTTAGGGGCTGGAAACACCATATATTTT,CASSQDVVLGAGNTIYF,TRBJ1-3,.,.,TRBV4-3
TGTGCCAGCATTGGGGGCTCCTACGAGCAGTACTTC,CASIGGSYEQYF,TRBJ2-7,.,.,TRBV2
TGTGCCAGCAGCCCTACGAAAAGCTCCTATAATTCACCCCTCCACTTT,CASSPTKSSYNSPLHF,TRBJ1-6,.,.,TRBV28
TGTGCCAGTTCCCTACAGGGGGCACCGGAGACCCAGTACTTC,CASSLQGAPETQYF,TRBJ2-5,.,TRBD1,TRBV19
TGCGCCAGCAGCTCTGTGACAGGGTACTATGGCTACACCTTC,CASSSVTGYYGYTF,TRBJ1-2,.,TRBD1,TRBV5-1
TGTGCCACCAGTGAGCGGACAGGGGACAGGGTATTAGCCAAAAACATTCAGTACTTC,CATSERTGDRVLAKNIQYF,TRBJ2-4,.,TRBD1,TRBV24-1
TGTGCCAGCAGCGTAGCTGGCGGGTTCATGGAAAACACCATATATTTT,CASSVAGGFMENTIYF,TRBJ1-3,.,.,TRBV9
TGTGCCAGCAGTTCCCTCCTGCCCAAAAACATTCAGTACTTC,CASSSLLPKNIQYF,TRBJ2-4,.,.,TRBV28
TGTGCCAGCAGCCAGAGGAAACAAGAGACCCAGTACTTC,CASSQRKQETQYF,TRBJ2-5,.,.,TRBV7-9
TGTGCCAGCAGCCAGGGAAGGTGGACTGAAGCTTTCTTT,CASSQGRWTEAFF,TRBJ1-1,.,.,TRBV14
TGTGCCAGCAGTTACGCGGCAGGGACCACAGATACGCAGTATTTT,CASSYAAGTTDTQYF,TRBJ2-3,.,.,TRBV6-2/TRBV6-3
TGCAGTGCTAAAGATGGGTCTGGCTACACCTTC,CSAKDGSGYTF,TRBJ1-2,.,.,TRBV20-1
TGTGCCAGTACCGAACCTTCCACGGGGGGCGTTTTTCGAGAGACCCAGTACTTC,CASTEPSTGGVFRETQYF,TRBJ2-5,.,.,TRBV28
TGTGCCAGCAGTCCAACTAGCGGATACGAGCAGTACTTC,CASSPTSGYEQYF,TRBJ2-7,.,TRBD2,TRBV28
TGTGCCAGCAGCTCCCAAACAGGGGGGCTCTATGGCTACACCTTC,CASSSQTGGLYGYTF,TRBJ1-2,.,TRBD1,TRBV11-2
TGCAGCGTTGCCCAGGGGACTAGCGGTGCCTACGAGCAGTACTTC,CSVAQGTSGAYEQYF,TRBJ2-7,once,TRBD2,TRBV29-1
TGCGCCAGCAGCCAAGTCGGGACCCGCCAGGATACGCAGTATTTT,CASSQVGTRQDTQYF,TRBJ2-3,.,.,TRBV4-1
TGTGCCAGCAGCCTTACAGGGGGGAGTTCTGGAAACACCATATATTTT,CASSLTGGSSGNTIYF,TRBJ1-3,.,TRBD1,TRBV4-2
TGTGCCATCACGGGACAGGGGTTAAGTGGCTACACCTTC,CAITGQGLSGYTF,TRBJ1-2,.,TRBD1,TRBV10-3
TGTGCCAGCCAGGGGGGACAGGGGGTTTCACCCCTCCACTTT,CASQGGQGVSPLHF,TRBJ1-6,.,TRBD1,TRBV7-9
TGCGCCAGCAGTCTAGACGGTCCCAGGGGGAGCGGCAACACCATATATTTT,CASSLDGPRGSGNTIYF,TRBJ1-3,.,TRBD1,TRBV10-2
TGTGCTAGTGCTCGAGGAGATTCCCTTAGCAATCAGCCCCAGCATTTT,CASARGDSLSNQPQHF,TRBJ1-5,.,.,TRBV12-5
TGTGCCGGCAAAGGGGGCGGCCTTAATGAAAAACTGTTTTTT,CAGKGGGLNEKLFF,TRBJ1-4,.,TRBD1,TRBV5-4
TGTGCCAGCAGTCGGATCAAACCCTCTGGGTACAATGAGCAGTTCTTC,CASSRIKPSGYNEQFF,TRBJ2-1,.,.,TRBV6-2/TRBV6-3